The 11 T cell receptor beta chains below all came from one sample that was sequenced in a study of T cells after yellow fever vaccination. TCRdb reprocessed the 5' RACE reads with MiXCR, giving one entry per CDR3 protein. In the table there are a few hundred thousand distinct CDR3 sequences, around 5.2% of which are singletons. Sample: CD4+ T cells sorted from PBMCs, taken on the day of the yellow fever booster vaccination. The receptors stem from a man aged 18 to 29 who received the YFV17D yellow fever vaccine.

This clonotype came up a few times. The V call is TRBV2, the J call TRBJ2-3; possible D gene TRBD1, 6 bases. The CDR3 length is 12 residues. Trimming removed 7 bases from V and 6 bases from J, with 11 bases in between. CDR1 and CDR2 (germline): SNHLY, FYNNEI. This CDR3 is CASIWGRDTQYF. For the CDR3, the DNA is TGTGCCAGCATTTGGGGGCGGGATACGCAGTATTTT.

The table lists this clonotype with many counts. The chain recombines TRBV12-3 or TRBV12-4 with TRBJ2-5; TRBD1 is a possible D gene (5 bases). The CDR3 covers 13 residues. The ends were cut back, 6 bases at V and 7 bases at J, with 15 bases in the middle. The CDR3 DNA reads as TGTGCCAGCAGCCTCACAGGAGTTAGGACCCAGTACTTC. It encodes CASSLTGVRTQYF.

This clonotype occurred many times. The chain is built from TRBV10-3 and TRBJ2-7; D is undetermined. The V and J ends lost 0 bases and 5 bases respectively, with 2 bases between them. The CDR3 runs to 11 residues. Germline V gene sequence: CDR1 ENHRY, CDR2 SYGVKD. The CDR3 region is CAISESNEQYF. The CDR3 coding sequence is TGTGCCATCAGTGAGTCAAACGAGCAGTACTTC.

J is TRBJ2-5 and V is TRBV3-1; the D is unclear. The germline V and J ends were trimmed by 1 base and 5 bases, with 11 bases remaining between them. Germline V gene data show CDR1 as LGHDT and CDR2 as YNNKEL (reference sequence). The CDR3 loop spans 14 amino acids. The CDR3 sequence: CASSQATITETQYF. DNA of the CDR3: TGTGCCAGCAGCCAAGCAACCATAACTGAGACCCAGTACTTC.

This clonotype came up many times. V gene TRBV19 combines with J gene TRBJ2-6, with a tentative D call TRBD1 (5 bases). Germline CDR1 and CDR2: LNHDA and SQIVND (reference sequence). V gave up 11 bases and J gave up 2 bases, with 13 bases separating them. This CDR3 spans 14 amino acids. CDR3 region: CASGPRAGANVLTF. The CDR3 nucleotides are TGTGCCTCGGGCCCCAGGGCTGGGGCCAACGTCCTGACTTTC.

This clonotype was observed a few times. The rearrangement uses TRBV10-3 and TRBJ2-7, with 10 bases that match TRBD2. The V segment lost 7 bases and the J segment 7 bases; nucleotides outside the gene matches: 10. Looked up from germline, CDR1 is ENHRY and CDR2 is SYGVKD. The CDR3 runs to 14 residues. The CDR3 DNA reads TGTGCCATCACTAACGACCCACTAGCGGGGGAGCAGTACTTC. Protein: CAITNDPLAGEQYF.

In its sample, this clonotype was seen many times. The chain couples TRBV5-1 to TRBJ1-5, with 11 positions matching TRBD1. The CDR3 has 14 amino acids. CDR1 and CDR2 (germline): SGHRS, YFSETQ. The V and J ends lost 4 bases and 5 bases, in that order; junction bases with no gene match: 2. The CDR3 DNA is TGCGCCAGCAGCCGGACAGGGGGCGATCAGCCCCAGCATTTT. The encoded protein is CASSRTGGDQPQHF.

A few counts support this clonotype. V and J are TRBV6-1 and TRBJ1-6; TRBD1 agrees at 10 bases. The trim removed 2 bases at V and 9 bases at J, leaving 1 base unmatched. Germline V gene data show CDR1 as MNHNS and CDR2 as SASEGT. The CDR3 is 14 amino acids. As DNA, the CDR3 is TGTGCCAGCAGTGAACGGGACAGGGGTTCACCCCTCCACTTT. Translated: CASSERDRGSPLHF.

This chain joins TRBV7-2 and TRBJ2-3; TRBD1 matches 8 bases. Unmatched junction bases numbered 2, after V lost 2 bases and J lost 4 bases. The CDR3 is 14 residues long. Germline lookup yields CDR1 SGHTA and CDR2 FQGNSA. The CDR3 DNA reads as TGTGCCAGCAGCTTAAACAGGGGGGCAGATACGCAGTATTTT. Translated: CASSLNRGADTQYF.

This clonotype was observed many times. This chain links TRBV18 with TRBJ1-2; TRBD1 agrees at 7 bases. Germline CDR1 reads KGHSH; CDR2 reads LQKENI. J was trimmed by 8 bases and V by 3 bases; bases with no gene match: 9. This CDR3 spans 14 amino acids. The CDR3 DNA reads as TGTGCCAGCTCACCCGAGGGGGCGACGCGAGGCTACACCTTC. Its protein product is CASSPEGATRGYTF. Full variable domain (missing parts from reference TRBV18 and TRBJ1-2): NAGVMQNPRHLVRRRGQEARLRCSPMKGHSHVYWYRQLPEEGLKFMVYLQKENIIDESGMPKERFSAEFPKEGPSILRIQQVVRGDSAAYFCASSPEGATRGYTFGSGTRLTVV.

This clonotype was counted many times. The CDR3 sequence: CASSQDLAGGVSYNEQFF. CDR3 sequence (DNA): TGCGCCAGCAGCCAAGATTTAGCGGGGGGAGTGTCGTACAATGAGCAGTTCTTC. This sequence joins TRBV4-3 and TRBJ2-1; TRBD2 agrees at 10 bases. The V gene end was trimmed by 0 bases and the J gene end by 4 bases; junction bases not matched to a gene: 9. The CDR3 spans 18 residues. Germline V gene lookup returns CDR1 LGHNA and CDR2 YSLEER.